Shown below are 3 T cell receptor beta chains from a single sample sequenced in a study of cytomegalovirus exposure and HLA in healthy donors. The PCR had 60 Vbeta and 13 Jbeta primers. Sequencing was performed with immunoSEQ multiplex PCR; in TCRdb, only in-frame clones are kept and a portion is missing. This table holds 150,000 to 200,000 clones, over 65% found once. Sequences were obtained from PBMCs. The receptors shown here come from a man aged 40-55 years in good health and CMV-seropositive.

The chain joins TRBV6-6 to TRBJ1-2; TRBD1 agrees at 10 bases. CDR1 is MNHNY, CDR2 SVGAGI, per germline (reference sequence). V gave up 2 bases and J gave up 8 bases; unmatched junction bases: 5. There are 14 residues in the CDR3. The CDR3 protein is CASSYPTGGMGYTF. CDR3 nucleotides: TGTGCCAGCAGTTACCCGACAGGGGGCATGGGCTACACCTTC.

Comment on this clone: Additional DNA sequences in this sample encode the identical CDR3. The CDR3 DNA is TGTGCCAGCTCACCGACTAGCGGCTCCTACGAGCAGTACTTC. Its translation is CASSPTSGSYEQYF. The chain combines TRBV18 with TRBJ2-7, with TRBD2 identical over 9 bases. Trimming removed 3 bases from V and 0 bases from J; junction bases left unmatched: 0. The CDR3 loop spans 14 amino acids. CDR1 and CDR2 from the germline V gene are KGHSH and LQKENI.

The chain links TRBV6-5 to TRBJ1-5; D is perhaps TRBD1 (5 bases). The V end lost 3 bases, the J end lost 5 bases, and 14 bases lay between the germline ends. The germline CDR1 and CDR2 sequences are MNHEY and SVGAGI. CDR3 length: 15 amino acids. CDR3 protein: CASSYSGAFDQPQHF. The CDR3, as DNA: TGTGCCAGCAGTTATTCTGGGGCGTTCGATCAGCCCCAGCATTTT.